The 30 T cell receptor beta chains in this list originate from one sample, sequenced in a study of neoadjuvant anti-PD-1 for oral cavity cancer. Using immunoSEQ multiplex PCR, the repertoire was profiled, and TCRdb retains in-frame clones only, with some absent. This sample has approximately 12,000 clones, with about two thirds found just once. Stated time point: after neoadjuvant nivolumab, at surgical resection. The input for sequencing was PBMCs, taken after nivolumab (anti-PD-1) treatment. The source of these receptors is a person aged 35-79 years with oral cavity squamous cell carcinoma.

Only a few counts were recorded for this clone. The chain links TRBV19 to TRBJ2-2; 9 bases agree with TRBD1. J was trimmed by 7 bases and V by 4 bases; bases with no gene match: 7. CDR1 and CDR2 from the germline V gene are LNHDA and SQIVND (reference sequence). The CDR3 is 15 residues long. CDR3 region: CASSRRQGDGGELFF. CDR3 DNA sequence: TGTGCCAGTAGTAGACGACAGGGGGATGGCGGGGAGCTGTTTTTT.

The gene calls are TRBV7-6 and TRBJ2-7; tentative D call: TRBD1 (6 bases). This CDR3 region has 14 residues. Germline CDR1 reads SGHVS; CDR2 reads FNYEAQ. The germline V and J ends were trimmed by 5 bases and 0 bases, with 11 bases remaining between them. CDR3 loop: CASSPGHNSYEQYF. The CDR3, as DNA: TGTGCCAGCAGCCCGGGACACAACTCCTACGAGCAGTACTTC.

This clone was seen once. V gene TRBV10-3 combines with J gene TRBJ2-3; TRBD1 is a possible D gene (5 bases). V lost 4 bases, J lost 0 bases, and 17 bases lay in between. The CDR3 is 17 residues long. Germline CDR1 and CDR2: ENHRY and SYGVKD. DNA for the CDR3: TGTGCCATCAGTGCGGAACGTGGGGCACGTAGCACAGATACGCAGTATTTT. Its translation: CAISAERGARSTDTQYF.

CDR3 amino acids: CASSPPGQGKSGYTF. For the CDR3, the DNA is TGTGCCAGCAGCCCCCCGGGACAGGGGAAATCTGGCTACACCTTC. The chain is built from TRBV28 and TRBJ1-2, with 10 bases matching TRBD1. V shed 6 bases and J 7 bases; nucleotides not matched to a gene: 11. This CDR3 contains 15 residues. Looked up from germline, CDR1 is MDHEN and CDR2 is SYDVKM.

DNA for the CDR3: TGTGCCAGCAGCTTAGGGACAGGGAGCGAGCAGTACTTC. It encodes CASSLGTGSEQYF. The chain is built from TRBV11-2 and TRBJ2-7, with 8 bases fitting TRBD1. This CDR3 contains 13 residues. V trimming: 1 base; J trimming: 6 bases; junction bases outside the gene matches: 2. Per the germline V gene, CDR1 is SGHAT and CDR2 is FQNNGV.

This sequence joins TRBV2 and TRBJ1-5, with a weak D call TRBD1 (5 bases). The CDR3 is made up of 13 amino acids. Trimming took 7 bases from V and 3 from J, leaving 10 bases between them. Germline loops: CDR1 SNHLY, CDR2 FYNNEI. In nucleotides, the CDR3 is TGTGCCAGCAATCGGGGCTTCAATCAGCCCCAGCATTTT. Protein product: CASNRGFNQPQHF.

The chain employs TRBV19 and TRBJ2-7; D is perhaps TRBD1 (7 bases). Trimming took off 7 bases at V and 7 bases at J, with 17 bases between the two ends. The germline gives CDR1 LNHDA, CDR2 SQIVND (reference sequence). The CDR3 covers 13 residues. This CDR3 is CASTTQGGGEQYF. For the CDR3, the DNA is TGTGCCAGTACCACCCAGGGGGGAGGAGAGCAGTACTTC.

The CDR3, as DNA: TGTGCCATCAGTGAAAGTCGCGGCAAGATGGGGGAGCAGTACTTC. Amino acid sequence: CAISESRGKMGEQYF. The chain is built from TRBV10-3 and TRBJ2-7; D is unclear. The CDR3 spans 15 residues. CDR1 is ENHRY and CDR2 is SYGVKD in the germline V gene. Between the trimmed V and J ends, which lost 3 bases and 7 bases, there was a span of 19 bases.

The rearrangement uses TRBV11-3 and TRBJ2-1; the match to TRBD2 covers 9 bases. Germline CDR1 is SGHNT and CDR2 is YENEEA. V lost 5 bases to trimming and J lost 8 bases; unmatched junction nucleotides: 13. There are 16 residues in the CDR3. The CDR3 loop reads CASSPGTWAGGDEQFF. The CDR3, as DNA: TGTGCCAGCAGCCCCGGCACGTGGGCGGGAGGGGATGAGCAGTTCTTC.

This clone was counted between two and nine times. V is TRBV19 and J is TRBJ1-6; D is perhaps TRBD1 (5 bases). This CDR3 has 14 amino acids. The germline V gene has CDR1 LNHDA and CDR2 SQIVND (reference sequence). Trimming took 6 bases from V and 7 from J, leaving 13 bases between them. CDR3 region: CASRTTELNSPLHF. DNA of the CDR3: TGTGCCAGTAGGACGACAGAGCTAAATTCACCCCTCCACTTT.

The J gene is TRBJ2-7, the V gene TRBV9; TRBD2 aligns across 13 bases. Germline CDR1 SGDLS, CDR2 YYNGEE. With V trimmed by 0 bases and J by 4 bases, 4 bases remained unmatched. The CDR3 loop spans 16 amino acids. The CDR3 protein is CASSVGGLAGIYEQYF. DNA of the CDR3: TGTGCCAGCAGCGTAGGGGGACTAGCGGGAATTTACGAGCAGTACTTC.

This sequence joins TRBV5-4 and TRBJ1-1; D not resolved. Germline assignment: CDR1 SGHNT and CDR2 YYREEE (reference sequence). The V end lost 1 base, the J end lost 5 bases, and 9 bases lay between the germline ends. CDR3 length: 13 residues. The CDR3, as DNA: TGTGCCAGCAGCTTGAGAGGGTCGACTGAAGCTTTCTTT. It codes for CASSLRGSTEAFF.

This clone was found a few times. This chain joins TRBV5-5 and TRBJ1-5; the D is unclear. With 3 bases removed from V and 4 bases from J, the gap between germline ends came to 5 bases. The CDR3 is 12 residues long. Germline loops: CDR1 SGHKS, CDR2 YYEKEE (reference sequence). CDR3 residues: CASSSANQPQHF. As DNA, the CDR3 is TGTGCCAGCAGCTCGGCAAATCAGCCCCAGCATTTT.

The CDR3 bases are TGTGCCATCAGTGAGGGCAGGGGGGCCACAGATACGCAGTATTTT. The encoded protein is CAISEGRGATDTQYF. The chain uses TRBV10-3 and TRBJ2-3; the D gene is possibly TRBD1 (7 bases). This CDR3 has 15 residues. Germline V lookup: CDR1 ENHRY, CDR2 SYGVKD. V gave up 2 bases and J gave up 2 bases, with 11 bases separating them.

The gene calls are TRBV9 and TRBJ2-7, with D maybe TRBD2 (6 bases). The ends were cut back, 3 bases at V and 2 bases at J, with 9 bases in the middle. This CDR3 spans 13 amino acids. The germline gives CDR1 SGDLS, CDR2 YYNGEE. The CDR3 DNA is TGTGCCAGCAGCGGTAGCGGAACCTACGAGCAGTACTTC. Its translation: CASSGSGTYEQYF.

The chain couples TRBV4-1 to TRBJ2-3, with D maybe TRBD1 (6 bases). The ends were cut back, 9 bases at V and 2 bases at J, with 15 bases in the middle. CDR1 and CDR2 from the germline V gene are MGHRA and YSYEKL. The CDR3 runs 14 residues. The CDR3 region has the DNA TGCGCCAGTAAAAAAGGACAGTTCACAGATACGCAGTATTTT. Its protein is CASKKGQFTDTQYF.

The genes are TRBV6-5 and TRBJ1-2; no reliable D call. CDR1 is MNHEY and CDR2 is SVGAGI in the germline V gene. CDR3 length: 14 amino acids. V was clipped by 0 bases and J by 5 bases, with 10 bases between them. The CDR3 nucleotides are TGTGCCAGCAGTTACTCGACGCGGCCTTATGGCTACACCTTC. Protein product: CASSYSTRPYGYTF.

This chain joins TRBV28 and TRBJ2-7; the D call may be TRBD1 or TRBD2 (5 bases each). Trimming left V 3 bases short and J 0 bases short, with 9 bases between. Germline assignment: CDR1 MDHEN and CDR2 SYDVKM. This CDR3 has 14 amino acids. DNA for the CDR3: TGTGCCAGCAGTTTGAGGGACCTCTCCTACGAGCAGTACTTC. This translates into CASSLRDLSYEQYF.

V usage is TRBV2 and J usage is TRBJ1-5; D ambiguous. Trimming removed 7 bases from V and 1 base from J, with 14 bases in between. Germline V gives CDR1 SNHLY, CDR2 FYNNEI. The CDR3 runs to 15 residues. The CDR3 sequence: CASNLGVGSNQPQHF. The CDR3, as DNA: TGTGCCAGCAACCTCGGGGTGGGAAGCAATCAGCCCCAGCATTTT.

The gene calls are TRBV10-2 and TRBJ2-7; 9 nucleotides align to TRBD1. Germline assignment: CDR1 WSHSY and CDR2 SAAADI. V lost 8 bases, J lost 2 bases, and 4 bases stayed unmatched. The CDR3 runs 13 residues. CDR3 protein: CASARDRAYEQYF. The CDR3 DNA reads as TGCGCCAGCGCCCGGGACAGGGCCTACGAGCAGTACTTC.

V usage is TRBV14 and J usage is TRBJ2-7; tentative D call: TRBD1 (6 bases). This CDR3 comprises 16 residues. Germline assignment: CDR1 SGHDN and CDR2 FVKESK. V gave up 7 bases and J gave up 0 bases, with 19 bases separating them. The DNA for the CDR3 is TGTGCCAGCACCCGACAGGATAGCCTCATCTCCTACGAGCAGTACTTC. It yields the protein CASTRQDSLISYEQYF.

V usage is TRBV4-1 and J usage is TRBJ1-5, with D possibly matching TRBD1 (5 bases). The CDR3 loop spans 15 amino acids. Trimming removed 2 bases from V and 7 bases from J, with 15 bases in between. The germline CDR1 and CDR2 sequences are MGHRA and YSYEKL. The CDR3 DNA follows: TGCGCCAGCAGCCAATACTTTCGGGACGTCCAGCCCCAGCATTTT. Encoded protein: CASSQYFRDVQPQHF.

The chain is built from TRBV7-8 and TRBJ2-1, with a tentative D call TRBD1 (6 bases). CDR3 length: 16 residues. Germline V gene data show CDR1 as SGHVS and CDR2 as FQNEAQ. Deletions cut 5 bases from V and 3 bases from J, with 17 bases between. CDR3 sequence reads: CASSDYEQGYYNEQFF. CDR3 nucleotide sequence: TGTGCCAGCAGCGACTATGAACAGGGCTACTACAATGAGCAGTTCTTC.

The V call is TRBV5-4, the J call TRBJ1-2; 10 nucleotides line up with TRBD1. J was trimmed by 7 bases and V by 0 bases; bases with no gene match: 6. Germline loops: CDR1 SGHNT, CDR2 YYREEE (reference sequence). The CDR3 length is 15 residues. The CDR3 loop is CASSLVGTGARGYTF. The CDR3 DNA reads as TGTGCCAGCAGCTTGGTTGGGACAGGGGCCCGTGGCTACACCTTC.

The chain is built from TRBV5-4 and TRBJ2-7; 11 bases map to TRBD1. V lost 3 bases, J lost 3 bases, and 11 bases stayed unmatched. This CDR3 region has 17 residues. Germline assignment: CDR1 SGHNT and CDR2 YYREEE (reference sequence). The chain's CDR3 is CASSSRPRDRGIYEQYF. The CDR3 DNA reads TGTGCCAGCAGCTCACGGCCCCGGGACAGGGGGATCTACGAGCAGTACTTC.

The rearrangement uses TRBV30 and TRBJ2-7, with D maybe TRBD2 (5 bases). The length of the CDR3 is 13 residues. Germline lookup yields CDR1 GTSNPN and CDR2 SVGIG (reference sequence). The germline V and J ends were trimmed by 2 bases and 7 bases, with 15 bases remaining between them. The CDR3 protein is CAWSFQVSGEQYF. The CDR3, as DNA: TGTGCCTGGAGTTTCCAGGTCTCGGGAGAGCAGTACTTC.

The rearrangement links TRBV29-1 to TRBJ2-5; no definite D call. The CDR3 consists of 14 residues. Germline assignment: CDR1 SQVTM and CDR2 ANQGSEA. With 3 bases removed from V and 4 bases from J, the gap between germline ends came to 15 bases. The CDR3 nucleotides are TGCAGCGTTGACGTTTGGCAGCGACCAGAGACCCAGTACTTC. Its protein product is CSVDVWQRPETQYF.

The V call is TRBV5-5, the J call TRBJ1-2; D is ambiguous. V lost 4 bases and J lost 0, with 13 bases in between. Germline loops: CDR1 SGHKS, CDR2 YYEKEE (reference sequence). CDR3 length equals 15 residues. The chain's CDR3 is CASSTYRGPNYGYTF. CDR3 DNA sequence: TGTGCCAGCAGCACCTACAGAGGACCTAACTATGGCTACACCTTC.

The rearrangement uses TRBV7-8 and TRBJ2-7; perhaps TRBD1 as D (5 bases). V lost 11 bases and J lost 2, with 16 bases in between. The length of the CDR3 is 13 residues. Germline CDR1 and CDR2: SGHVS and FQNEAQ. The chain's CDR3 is CAGQDRGTYEQYF. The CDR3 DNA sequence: TGTGCCGGACAAGACAGAGGAACCTACGAGCAGTACTTC.

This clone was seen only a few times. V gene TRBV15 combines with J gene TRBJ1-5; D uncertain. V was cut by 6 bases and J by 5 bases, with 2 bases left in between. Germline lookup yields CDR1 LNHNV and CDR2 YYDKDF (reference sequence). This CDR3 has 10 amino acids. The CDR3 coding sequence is TGTGCCACCAGTCATCAGCCCCAGCATTTT. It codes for CATSHQPQHF.